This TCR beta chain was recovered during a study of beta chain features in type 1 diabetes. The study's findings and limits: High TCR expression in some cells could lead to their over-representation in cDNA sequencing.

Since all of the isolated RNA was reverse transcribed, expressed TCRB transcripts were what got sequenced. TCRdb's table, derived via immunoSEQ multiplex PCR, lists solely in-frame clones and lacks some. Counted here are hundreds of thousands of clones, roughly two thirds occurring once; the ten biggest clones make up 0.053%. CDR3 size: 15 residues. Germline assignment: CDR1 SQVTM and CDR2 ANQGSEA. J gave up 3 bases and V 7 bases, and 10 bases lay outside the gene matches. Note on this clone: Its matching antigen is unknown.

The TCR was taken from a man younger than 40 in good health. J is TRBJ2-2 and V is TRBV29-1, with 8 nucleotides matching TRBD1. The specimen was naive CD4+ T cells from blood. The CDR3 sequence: CSASRGQGYTGELFF. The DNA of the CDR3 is TGCAGCGCCAGTCGAGGACAGGGTTACACCGGGGAGCTGTTTTTT.